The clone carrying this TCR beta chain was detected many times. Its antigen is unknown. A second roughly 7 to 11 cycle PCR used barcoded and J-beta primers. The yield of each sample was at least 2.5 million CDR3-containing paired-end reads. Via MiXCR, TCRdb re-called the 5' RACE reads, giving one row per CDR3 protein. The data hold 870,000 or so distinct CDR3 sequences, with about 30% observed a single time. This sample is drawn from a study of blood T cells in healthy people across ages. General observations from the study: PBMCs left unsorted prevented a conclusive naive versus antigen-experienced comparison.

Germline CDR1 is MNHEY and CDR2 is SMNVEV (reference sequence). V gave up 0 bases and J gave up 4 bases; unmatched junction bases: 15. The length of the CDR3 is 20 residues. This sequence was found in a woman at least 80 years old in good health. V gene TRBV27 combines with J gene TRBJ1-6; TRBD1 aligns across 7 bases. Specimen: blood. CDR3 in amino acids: CASSLSGFPGTATYNSPLHF. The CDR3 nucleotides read TGTGCCAGCAGTTTATCTGGGTTTCCCGGGACAGCGACTTATAATTCACCCCTCCACTTT.